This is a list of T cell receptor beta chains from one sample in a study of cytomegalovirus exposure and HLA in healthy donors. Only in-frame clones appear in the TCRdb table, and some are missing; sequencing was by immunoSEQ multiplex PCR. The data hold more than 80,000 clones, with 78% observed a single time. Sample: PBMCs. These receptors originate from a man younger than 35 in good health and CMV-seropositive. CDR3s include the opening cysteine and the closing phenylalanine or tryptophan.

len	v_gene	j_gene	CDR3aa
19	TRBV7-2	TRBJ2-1	CASSLGSGEAGVDYNEQFF
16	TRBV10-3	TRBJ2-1	CAISLEQGTGGNEQFF
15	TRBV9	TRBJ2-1	CASSAPGQGNNEQFF
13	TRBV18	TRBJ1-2	CASSPGGEYGYTF
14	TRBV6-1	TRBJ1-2	CASSVEGMVYGYTF
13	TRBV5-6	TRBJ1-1	CASSTGQEFQAFF
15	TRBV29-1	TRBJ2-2	CSASGGRPYTGELFF
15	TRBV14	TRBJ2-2	CASSQPQGHTGELFF
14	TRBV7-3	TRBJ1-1	CASSLDRMNTEAFF
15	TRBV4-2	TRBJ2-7	CASSQSMGLTYEQYF
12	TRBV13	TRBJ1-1	CASSGQGAEAFF
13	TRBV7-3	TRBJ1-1	CASSYYRGTEAFF
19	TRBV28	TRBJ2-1	CASTPGPSSGRPAGNEQFF
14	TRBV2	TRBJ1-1	CASSETGMNTEAFF
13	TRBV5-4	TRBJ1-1	CASSSPDRVSAFF
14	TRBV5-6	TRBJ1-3	CASSLVEAGNTIYF
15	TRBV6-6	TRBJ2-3	CASIKRGSVADTQYF
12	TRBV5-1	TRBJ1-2	CASGEGDYGYTF
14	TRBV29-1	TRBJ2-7	CSVEHGGSSYEQYF
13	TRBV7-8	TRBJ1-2	CASSLGGIDGYTF
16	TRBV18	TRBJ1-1	CTSSQLEGHRNTEAFF
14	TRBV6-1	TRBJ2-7	CATDLPGQGAEQYF
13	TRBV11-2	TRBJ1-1	CASSSDRGGEAFF
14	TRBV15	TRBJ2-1	CATSRVRGGNEQFF